These 30 T cell receptor beta chains were all obtained from the same sample, sequenced in a study of T-cell memory formation after mild COVID-19. Each CDR3 protein gets one entry after TCRdb re-called the 5' RACE reads with MiXCR. The sample yields 280,000 or so distinct CDR3 sequences, 8% to 10% seen once. The sequenced material came from PBMCs or a T cell subset sorted from them (not recorded which). The receptors were sampled from a man younger than 30 who had mild COVID-19 (a few samples of this study predate the infection). Cell type and time point are not known.

The chain employs TRBV5-1 and TRBJ2-5; 9 bases match TRBD2. V gave up 0 bases and J gave up 5 bases; unmatched junction bases: 8. Germline values: CDR1 SGHRS, CDR2 YFSETQ. CDR3 size: 16 residues. CDR3 residues: CASSLAAGGPEETQYF. The DNA of the CDR3 is TGCGCCAGCAGCTTGGCGGCGGGGGGGCCGGAGGAGACCCAGTACTTC.

In nucleotides, the CDR3 is TGCAGCGTTGACACCGGGCCAGAAACCTACGAGCAGTACTTC. Translating gives CSVDTGPETYEQYF. The V and J genes are TRBV29-1 and TRBJ2-7; D unresolved. There are 14 residues in the CDR3. The germline V gene has CDR1 SQVTM and CDR2 ANQGSEA. V lost 3 bases to trimming and J lost 2 bases, with 14 bases between them.

The rearrangement uses TRBV28 and TRBJ1-4, with D uncertain. The CDR3 runs 14 residues. Between the trimmed V and J ends, which lost 2 bases and 3 bases, there was a span of 7 bases. Germline CDR1 is MDHEN and CDR2 is SYDVKM. CDR3: CASSLAAPNEKLFF. CDR3 coding DNA: TGTGCCAGCAGTTTAGCAGCCCCTAATGAAAAACTGTTTTTT.

This clonotype appeared many times. The chain uses TRBV7-8 and TRBJ1-2, with D possibly TRBD1 on 5 matching bases. Trimming cost V 3 bases and J 3 bases, with 11 bases left between them. This CDR3 has 14 amino acids. In germline, CDR1 is SGHVS, CDR2 FQNEAQ. CDR3 nucleotide sequence: TGTGCCAGCAGCTTCCAGGGCACTTACTATGGCTACACCTTC. As protein: CASSFQGTYYGYTF.

The rearrangement links TRBV6-2 or TRBV6-3 to TRBJ2-3; D assignment may be TRBD1 or TRBD2 (5 bases each). V was shortened by 6 bases and J by 0 bases, with 16 bases between the two germline ends. From germline, CDR1 is MNHEY and CDR2 SVGEGT. The CDR3 contains 16 residues. In DNA form, the CDR3 reads TGTGCCAGCAGAGACCTTGACGGGGACAGCACAGATACGCAGTATTTT. Protein sequence: CASRDLDGDSTDTQYF.

The table lists this clonotype with many counts. J is TRBJ2-3 and V is TRBV7-6; 7 nucleotides align to TRBD2. The germline CDR1 and CDR2 sequences are SGHVS and FNYEAQ. The CDR3 contains 15 residues. J gave up 7 bases and V 5 bases, and 12 bases lay outside the gene matches. CDR3 in amino acids: CASSRAGPGRNTQYF. In DNA form, the CDR3 reads TGTGCCAGCAGCCGAGCGGGACCAGGGAGAAATACGCAGTATTTT.

This clonotype was detected ten times or more. The rearrangement links TRBV6-5 to TRBJ2-7; 9 bases fit TRBD1. The CDR3 is 14 residues long. The V gene's germline CDR1 is MNHEY and CDR2 SVGAGI. J gave up 7 bases and V 5 bases, and 9 bases lay outside the gene matches. The DNA of the CDR3 is TGTGCCAGCAGTCCGGGACAGGGAGTGGGAGAGCAGTACGTC. It is translated as CASSPGQGVGEQYV.

This clonotype was seen only a few times. CDR3: CASEPGTHGGSYEQYF. The CDR3 nucleotides read TGTGCCAGCGAGCCGGGGACCCATGGAGGAAGCTACGAGCAGTACTTC. The chain combines TRBV7-9 with TRBJ2-7, with D perhaps matching TRBD1 or TRBD2 (5 bases each). In germline, CDR1 is SEHNR, CDR2 FQNEAQ (reference sequence). V was pared by 8 bases and J by 3 bases, with 23 bases between. The CDR3 is 16 amino acids.

This clonotype was detected many times. The rearrangement uses TRBV6-6 and TRBJ2-5; 9 bases line up with TRBD2. This CDR3 has 15 residues. In germline, CDR1 is MNHNY, CDR2 SVGAGI (reference sequence). V was clipped by 6 bases and J by 1 base; unmatched bases: 6. The CDR3 here is CASSLSGGPQETQYF. The DNA for the CDR3 is TGTGCCAGCAGCCTCAGCGGGGGGCCCCAAGAGACCCAGTACTTC.

This clonotype was counted many times. V usage is TRBV5-1 and J usage is TRBJ1-1, with no clear D. The CDR3 is 15 residues long. Germline V gene data show CDR1 as SGHRS and CDR2 as YFSETQ. Trimming took 0 bases from V and 0 from J, leaving 9 bases between them. DNA of the CDR3: TGCGCCAGCAGCTTGGGAACCACAGTGAACACTGAAGCTTTCTTT. Amino acid sequence: CASSLGTTVNTEAFF.

The table lists this clonotype with many counts. The chain combines TRBV7-2 with TRBJ1-6; tentatively, D is TRBD1 (6 bases). CDR3 size: 15 residues. The V and J ends lost 5 bases and 5 bases respectively, with 13 bases between them. Germline-derived CDR1 and CDR2 are SGHTA and FQGNSA. The CDR3 reads CASSLNRVNNSPLHF. Here the CDR3 DNA reads TGTGCCAGCAGCCTTAACAGGGTGAATAATTCACCCCTCCACTTT.

This clonotype was detected a few times. The CDR3 loop reads CASSLLSGSRTGNNEQFF. Written as DNA, the CDR3 is TGTGCCAGCAGTTTGTTATCCGGCAGCCGAACCGGCAACAATGAGCAGTTCTTC. The chain links TRBV27 to TRBJ2-1, with unresolved D. Germline CDR1 is MNHEY and CDR2 is SMNVEV (reference sequence). This CDR3 has 18 residues. V shed 3 bases and J shed 5 bases, with 23 bases lying between them.

This rearrangement joins TRBV7-2 to TRBJ2-5; TRBD1 matches at 8 bases. The CDR3 runs 16 residues. The trim removed 3 bases at V and 4 bases at J, leaving 10 bases unmatched. Germline V gene lookup returns CDR1 SGHTA and CDR2 FQGNSA. In DNA form, the CDR3 reads TGTGCCAGCAGCTTGACAGGGGTTTCTCTGGGAGAGACCCAGTACTTC. Amino acid sequence: CASSLTGVSLGETQYF. The full variable domain, in which reference TRBV7-2 and TRBJ2-5 provide the parts outside the CDR3, is GAGVSQSPSNKVTEKGKDVELRCDPISGHTALYWYRQSLGQGLEFLIYFQGNSAPDKSGLPSDRFSAERTGGSVSTLTIQRTQQEDSAVYLCASSLTGVSLGETQYFGPGTRLLVL.

V gene TRBV5-1 combines with J gene TRBJ2-5; 14 positions match TRBD2. The V segment lost 3 bases and the J segment 4 bases; nucleotides outside the gene matches: 8. CDR1 SGHRS and CDR2 YFSETQ come from the germline V gene. The CDR3 contains 17 residues. CDR3 region: CASSSGLAGGQVETQYF. The CDR3 coding sequence is TGCGCCAGCAGCTCCGGACTAGCGGGGGGCCAGGTAGAGACCCAGTACTTC.

This clonotype turned up a few times. The rearrangement joins TRBV7-2 to TRBJ2-3, with 9 bases matching TRBD2. V dropped 6 bases and J dropped 1; count of bases not matched to a gene: 11. The CDR3 sequence is 17 residues long. Germline V gene lookup returns CDR1 SGHTA and CDR2 FQGNSA. The CDR3 reads CASRLPVAGGGTDTQYF. CDR3 sequence (DNA): TGTGCCAGCAGGCTCCCTGTTGCGGGGGGGGGCACAGATACGCAGTATTTT.

This clonotype was counted between two and nine times. This chain uses TRBV7-8 with TRBJ2-7; no clear D. The CDR3 length is 13 residues. Per germline, CDR1 SGHVS and CDR2 FQNEAQ. Deletions cut 5 bases from V and 3 bases from J, with 11 bases between. Written as DNA, the CDR3 is TGTGCCAGCAGCCTGGGTGCCGGCTACGAGCAGTACGTC. Translated: CASSLGAGYEQYV.

This clonotype was seen many times. The CDR3 nucleotides are TGCGCCAGCAGTAGGGACACCTACTACGAGCAGTACTTC. Translated: CASSRDTYYEQYF. This chain links TRBV5-1 with TRBJ2-7, with a weak D call TRBD1 (6 bases). Between the trimmed V and J ends, which lost 5 bases and 3 bases, there was a span of 12 bases. Germline CDR1 reads SGHRS; CDR2 reads YFSETQ. The CDR3 is 13 amino acids.

The chain uses TRBV3-1 and TRBJ2-1, with 9 nucleotides matching TRBD2. CDR1 is LGHDT, CDR2 YNNKEL, per germline (reference sequence). V shed 6 bases and J 10 bases; nucleotides not matched to a gene: 7. The CDR3 is 13 amino acids. In DNA form, the CDR3 reads TGTGCCAGCAGTTGGGGACTAGCCAACGAGCAGTTCTTC. Amino acids: CASSWGLANEQFF.

This clonotype turned up a few times. This rearrangement joins TRBV6-5 to TRBJ1-5; no reliable D call. The CDR3 length is 13 residues. With 4 bases removed from V and 6 bases from J, the gap between germline ends came to 10 bases. Germline-derived CDR1 and CDR2 are MNHEY and SVGAGI. The CDR3 loop is CASSSVVGQPQHF. The CDR3 DNA reads TGTGCCAGCAGTTCTGTTGTGGGTCAGCCCCAGCATTTT.

This chain joins TRBV7-2 and TRBJ2-3; D is unclear. Germline V CDR1 and CDR2: SGHTA, FQGNSA. V lost 1 base, J lost 6 bases, and 11 bases lay in between. CDR3 length equals 14 residues. The DNA of the CDR3 is TGTGCCAGCAGCTTAGTAACGGCATCTGATACGCAGTATTTT. This sequence encodes CASSLVTASDTQYF.

Only a few counts were recorded for this clonotype. The rearrangement links TRBV7-9 to TRBJ2-1; TRBD1 might be the D (5 bases). The ends were cut back, 7 bases at V and 2 bases at J, with 18 bases in the middle. Germline V CDR1 and CDR2: SEHNR, FQNEAQ (reference sequence). CDR3 length: 16 residues. CDR3 in DNA: TGTGCCAGCACCAGAACCTCAGGGCCACCCTACAATGAGCAGTTCTTC. Protein product: CASTRTSGPPYNEQFF.

The V call is TRBV27, the J call TRBJ1-5; the D is unclear. V lost 1 base and J lost 5, with 9 bases in between. Germline loops: CDR1 MNHEY, CDR2 SMNVEV (reference sequence). This CDR3 region has 14 residues. The CDR3 reads CASSLYFTYQPQHF. CDR3 nucleotide sequence: TGTGCCAGCAGTTTATACTTTACGTATCAGCCCCAGCATTTT.

The chain uses TRBV4-1 and TRBJ1-1, with D tentatively TRBD1 (5 bases). The CDR3 contains 14 residues. Trimming took 4 bases from V and 4 from J, leaving 13 bases between them. The germline CDR1 and CDR2 sequences are MGHRA and YSYEKL. CDR3 region: CASSRGGVGTEAFF. CDR3 bases: TGCGCCAGCAGCCGAGGAGGGGTCGGCACTGAAGCTTTCTTT.

V gene TRBV7-2 combines with J gene TRBJ2-5; D remains unclear. CDR1 is SGHTA, CDR2 FQGNSA, per germline. The V end lost 2 bases, the J end lost 2 bases, and 6 bases lay between the germline ends. This CDR3 has 13 residues. DNA for the CDR3: TGTGCCAGCAGCTTATCTAAGCAAGAGACCCAGTACTTC. This gives the protein CASSLSKQETQYF. Full variable domain (outside the CDR3, taken from reference TRBV7-2 and TRBJ2-5): GAGVSQSPSNKVTEKGKDVELRCDPISGHTALYWYRQSLGQGLEFLIYFQGNSAPDKSGLPSDRFSAERTGGSVSTLTIQRTQQEDSAVYLCASSLSKQETQYFGPGTRLLVL.

There are a few counts of this clonotype. V usage is TRBV20-1 and J usage is TRBJ2-5; a possible D gene is TRBD2 (7 bases). V was trimmed by 3 bases and J by 3 bases, leaving 20 bases between them. The CDR3 is made up of 16 amino acids. Germline assignment: CDR1 DFQATT and CDR2 SNEGSKA (reference sequence). The CDR3 is CSASGPGGRSKETQYF. Written as DNA, the CDR3 is TGCAGTGCTAGCGGCCCCGGGGGGCGAAGTAAAGAGACCCAGTACTTC.

This clonotype was counted many times. The chain uses TRBV5-1 and TRBJ1-1, with 9 bases lining up with TRBD1. This CDR3 is built from 14 residues. Germline-derived CDR1 and CDR2 are SGHRS and YFSETQ. Trimming took 4 bases from V and 3 from J; bases not matched to a gene: 4. DNA for the CDR3: TGCGCCAGCAGCCTAAGGGACAGGGACACTGAAGCTTTCTTT. The encoded protein is CASSLRDRDTEAFF.

This clonotype showed up just a few times. The V and J genes are TRBV6-5 and TRBJ2-7; D is unresolved. CDR1 and CDR2 from the germline V gene are MNHEY and SVGAGI. Deletions cut 5 bases from V and 5 bases from J, with 13 bases between. The CDR3 covers 13 residues. The CDR3 reads CASSKVTADEQYF. CDR3 DNA sequence: TGTGCCAGCAGTAAAGTGACGGCCGACGAGCAGTACTTC.

This clonotype was counted between two and nine times. The J gene is TRBJ2-3, the V gene TRBV15, with 16 bases lining up with TRBD2. V lost 2 bases, J lost 1 base, and 3 bases stayed unmatched. CDR1 and CDR2 from the germline V gene are LNHNV and YYDKDF (reference sequence). The CDR3 length is 18 residues. CDR3 sequence: CATSRPGTSGGGTDTQYF. CDR3 in DNA: TGTGCCACCAGCAGACCTGGGACTAGCGGGGGGGGCACAGATACGCAGTATTTT.

The V gene is TRBV6-2 or TRBV6-3, the J gene TRBJ2-7, with a possible D match to TRBD1 (6 bases). Looked up from germline, CDR1 is MNHEY and CDR2 is SVGEGT. The length of the CDR3 is 13 residues. Trimming stripped 6 bases from V and 1 base from J, with 10 bases between. CDR3 region: CASRHRASYEQYF. The CDR3 DNA reads TGTGCCAGCAGGCACAGGGCGTCCTACGAGCAGTACTTC.

This clonotype occurred many times. The chain links TRBV7-3 to TRBJ2-1, with D tentatively TRBD1 (6 bases). This CDR3 has 16 amino acids. Germline CDR1 SGHTA, CDR2 FQGTGA. Trimming removed 5 bases from V and 0 bases from J, with 14 bases in between. The CDR3 here is CASSKDSSSSYNEQFF. The CDR3 nucleotides read TGTGCCAGCAGCAAGGACAGCTCAAGCTCCTACAATGAGCAGTTCTTC. The full variable domain, completed using reference TRBV7-3 and TRBJ2-1, is GAGVSQTPSNKVTEKGKYVELRCDPISGHTALYWYRQSLGQGPEFLIYFQGTGAADDSGLPNDRFFAVRPEGSVSTLKIQRTERGDSAVYLCASSKDSSSSYNEQFFGPGTRLTVL.